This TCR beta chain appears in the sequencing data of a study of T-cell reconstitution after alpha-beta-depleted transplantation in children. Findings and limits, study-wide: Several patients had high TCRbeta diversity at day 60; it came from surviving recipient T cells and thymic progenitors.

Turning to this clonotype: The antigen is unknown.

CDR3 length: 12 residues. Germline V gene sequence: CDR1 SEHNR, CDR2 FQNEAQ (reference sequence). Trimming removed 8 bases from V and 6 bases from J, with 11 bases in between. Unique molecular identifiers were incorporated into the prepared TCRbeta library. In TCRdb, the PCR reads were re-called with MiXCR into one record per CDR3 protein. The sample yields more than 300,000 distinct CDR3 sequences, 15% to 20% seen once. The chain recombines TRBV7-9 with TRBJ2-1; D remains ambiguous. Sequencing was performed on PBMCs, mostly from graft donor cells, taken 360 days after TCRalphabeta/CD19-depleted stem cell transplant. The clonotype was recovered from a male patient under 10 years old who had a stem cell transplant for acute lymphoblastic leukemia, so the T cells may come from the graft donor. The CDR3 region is CASLSTGNEQFF. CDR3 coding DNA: TGTGCCAGCCTTTCGACTGGCAATGAGCAGTTCTTC. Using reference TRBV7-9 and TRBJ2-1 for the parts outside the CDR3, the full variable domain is DTGVSQNPRHKITKRGQNVTFRCDPISEHNRLYWYRQTLGQGPEFLTYFQNEAQLEKSRLLSDRFSAERPKGSFSTLEIQRTEQGDSAMYLCASLSTGNEQFFGPGTRLTVL.